The 13 T cell receptor beta chains presented below share a single source sample, sequenced in a study of control samples from healthy donors and cancer patients. Clones were sequenced by immunoSEQ multiplex PCR, and TCRdb holds only the in-frame ones, with some missing. The repertoire holds some 150,000 clones, with less than 95% as singletons. The sample consisted of blood. The source is a man younger than 30 in good health.

The chain recombines TRBV2 with TRBJ2-7, with 13 bases fitting TRBD2. The ends lost 5 bases at V and 4 bases at J; junction bases unmatched: 8. The CDR3 is 16 amino acids. Germline-derived CDR1 and CDR2 are SNHLY and FYNNEI. The CDR3 region has the DNA TGTGCCAGCAGTCCCACTAGCGGGGGGGCCGTATACGAGCAGTACTTC. Translation: CASSPTSGGAVYEQYF.

This chain joins TRBV11-2 and TRBJ1-6; no clear D. The ends were cut back, 3 bases at V and 7 bases at J, with 16 bases in the middle. The germline V gene encodes CDR1 SGHAT and CDR2 FQNNGV. The CDR3 runs 16 residues. CDR3 coding DNA: TGTGCCAGCAGCTTTGACTTACTCGAATTGAATTCACCCCTCCACTTT. This gives the protein CASSFDLLELNSPLHF.

The CDR3 sequence is CASSIMANTEAFF. The CDR3 DNA reads as TGTGCCAGTAGTATAATGGCGAACACTGAAGCTTTCTTT. The V and J genes are TRBV19 and TRBJ1-1; D remains ambiguous. Germline values: CDR1 LNHDA, CDR2 SQIVND (reference sequence). The CDR3 is 13 amino acids. Between the trimmed V and J ends, which lost 2 bases and 1 base, there was a span of 5 bases.

The V and J genes are TRBV29-1 and TRBJ2-2, with TRBD2 matching 8 bases. Trimming at V came to 8 bases and at J to 0 bases, leaving 5 bases not matched to a gene. Germline-derived CDR1 and CDR2 are SQVTM and ANQGSEA. The CDR3 covers 14 residues. CDR3 in amino acids: CSTRGGSNTGELFF. CDR3 DNA: TGCAGCACCCGGGGGGGATCGAACACCGGGGAGCTGTTTTTT.

This sequence joins TRBV9 and TRBJ2-1, with 9 bases aligning to TRBD2. Germline V gene data show CDR1 as SGDLS and CDR2 as YYNGEE. The ends lost 3 bases at V and 0 bases at J; junction bases unmatched: 4. The CDR3 spans 16 residues. CDR3 in DNA: TGTGCCAGCAGCGCAGCGGGGGGTCTCTCCTACAATGAGCAGTTCTTC. Residues: CASSAAGGLSYNEQFF.

This rearrangement joins TRBV5-6 to TRBJ2-5, with D possibly being TRBD2 (6 bases). CDR1 is SGHDT and CDR2 is YYEEEE in the germline V gene. V lost 1 base, J lost 2 bases, and 15 bases lay in between. The CDR3 length is 16 residues. The CDR3 nucleotides read TGTGCCAGCAGCTTGTGGCGCCTAGCGAATCAAGAGACCCAGTACTTC. Translation: CASSLWRLANQETQYF. The full variable domain, its missing parts supplied by reference TRBV5-6 and TRBJ2-5, is DAGVTQSPTHLIKTRGQQVTLRCSPKSGHDTVSWYQQALGQGPQFIFQYYEEEERQRGNFPDRFSGHQFPNYSSELNVNALLLGDSALYLCASSLWRLANQETQYFGPGTRLLVL.

The chain has TRBV10-1 and TRBJ2-3; D possibly corresponds to TRBD1 (6 bases). In germline, CDR1 is WNHNN, CDR2 SYGVQD (reference sequence). This CDR3 has 15 amino acids. Trimming took 2 bases from V and 3 from J, leaving 12 bases between them. In DNA, the CDR3 is TGCGCCAGCAGTGAGGTGGGGGCTGGGACAGATACGCAGTATTTT. Residues: CASSEVGAGTDTQYF.

V and J are TRBV6-1 and TRBJ1-2; D call uncertain. This CDR3 comprises 14 residues. The germline V and J ends were trimmed by 1 base and 4 bases, with 10 bases remaining between them. Germline CDR1 reads MNHNS; CDR2 reads SASEGT. The CDR3 loop reads CASSEGEFFYGYTF. CDR3 nucleotides: TGTGCCAGCAGTGAAGGGGAGTTCTTCTATGGCTACACCTTC.

CDR3 DNA: TGTGCCAGCAGTTTATGGCGGGTCGCGGGGGGGCGTGAGACCCAGTACTTC. Residues: CASSLWRVAGGRETQYF. This chain connects TRBV28 to TRBJ2-5; 9 bases line up with TRBD2. The junction had 10 bases not matched to a gene; V was cut back by 0 bases and J by 5 bases. The germline V gene encodes CDR1 MDHEN and CDR2 SYDVKM. The CDR3 length is 17 residues. The whole variable domain, filled in from reference TRBV28 and TRBJ2-5, reads DVKVTQSSRYLVKRTGEKVFLECVQDMDHENMFWYRQDPGLGLRLIYFSYDVKMKEKGDIPEGYSVSREKKERFSLILESASTNQTSMYLCASSLWRVAGGRETQYFGPGTRLLVL.

The chain has TRBV18 and TRBJ2-3; D not resolved. V was cut by 5 bases and J by 6 bases, with 9 bases left in between. Germline values: CDR1 KGHSH, CDR2 LQKENI. The CDR3 covers 12 residues. This chain's CDR3 is CASSSSWDTQYF. In DNA, the CDR3 is TGTGCCAGCTCATCCTCTTGGGATACGCAGTATTTT.

The chain couples TRBV5-5 to TRBJ1-6, with TRBD1 identical over 7 bases. The CDR3 consists of 15 residues. V lost 3 bases, J lost 7 bases, and 7 bases stayed unmatched. Germline CDR1 SGHKS, CDR2 YYEKEE (reference sequence). The CDR3 here is CASSWTGQSNSPLHF. In DNA form, the CDR3 reads TGTGCCAGCAGCTGGACGGGACAGTCAAATTCACCCCTCCACTTT.

V gene TRBV28 combines with J gene TRBJ1-1, with 7 bases aligning to TRBD1. J gave up 5 bases and V 6 bases, and 9 bases lay outside the gene matches. This CDR3 is built from 14 residues. Germline V gene sequence: CDR1 MDHEN, CDR2 SYDVKM. CDR3 loop: CASREGYRGTEAFF. As DNA, the CDR3 is TGTGCCAGCAGGGAAGGGTACAGGGGTACTGAAGCTTTCTTT.

V and J are TRBV19 and TRBJ1-2, with 8 positions matching TRBD1. Germline loops: CDR1 LNHDA, CDR2 SQIVND (reference sequence). The CDR3 consists of 14 residues. Trimming removed 3 bases from V and 4 bases from J; junction bases left unmatched: 4. CDR3 region: CASSIGTGSYGYTF. CDR3 nucleotide sequence: TGTGCCAGTAGTATTGGGACAGGATCCTATGGCTACACCTTC.